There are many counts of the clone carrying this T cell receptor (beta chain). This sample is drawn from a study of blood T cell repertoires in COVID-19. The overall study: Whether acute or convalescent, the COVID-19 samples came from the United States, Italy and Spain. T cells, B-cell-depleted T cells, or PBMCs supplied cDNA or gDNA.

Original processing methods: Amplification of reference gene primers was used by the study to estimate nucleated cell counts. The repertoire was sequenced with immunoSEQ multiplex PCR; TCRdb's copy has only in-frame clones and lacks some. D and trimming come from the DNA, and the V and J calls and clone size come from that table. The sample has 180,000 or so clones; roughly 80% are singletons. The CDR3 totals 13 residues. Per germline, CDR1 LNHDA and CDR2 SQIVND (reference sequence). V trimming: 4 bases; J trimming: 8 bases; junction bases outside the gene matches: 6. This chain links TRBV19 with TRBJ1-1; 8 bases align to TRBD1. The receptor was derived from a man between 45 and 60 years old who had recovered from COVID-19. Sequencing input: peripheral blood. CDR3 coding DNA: TGTGCCAGTAGTACAGACAGGGGAGTCGAAGCTTTCTTT. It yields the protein CASSTDRGVEAFF.